This T cell receptor (beta chain) stems from a study of metastatic and nonmetastatic thyroid tumors. At the level of the study: Where malignant and benign thyroid patients were concerned, repertoires were compared across blood and tumor or nodule tissue.

Ahead of thyroid surgery, no patient had received treatment of any kind. In its sample, this clone is medium-sized. Its antigen is not known. Notes on the study in general: Relative to benign nodules, malignant thyroid tumors were reportedly characterized by significantly elevated TCR beta diversity in blood and tumor.

Through MiXCR, TCRdb re-clonotyped the PCR reads. The sample has about 11,000 clones, more than 35% seen once; the top ten hold roughly 16%. The receptor comes from a female donor with papillary thyroid cancer or a benign thyroid nodule (not recorded which). Some clones in this sample may be carry-over from other donors' samples. Sequencing was performed on tumor tissue.

The CDR3 sequence: CASSVSGGTTEAFF. As DNA, the CDR3 is TGTGCCAGCAGCGTATCAGGGGGGACCACTGAAGCTTTCTTT. This rearrangement joins TRBV7-2 to TRBJ1-1; TRBD1 matches at 7 bases. V was pared by 5 bases and J by 4 bases, with 7 bases of the junction left unmatched. The CDR3 has 14 residues. Germline CDR1 is SGHTA and CDR2 is FQGNSA.